Below, one T cell receptor (beta chain) is given with its context. Antigen unknown. TCRdb recomputed calls from the 5' RACE reads with MiXCR, one row per CDR3 protein. The sample has 500,000 to 650,000 distinct CDR3 sequences; approximately 13% are singletons. The CDR3 runs to 13 residues. Germline V CDR1 and CDR2: SGHNT, YYREEE (reference sequence). V was pared by 0 bases and J by 5 bases, with 6 bases between. The data were taken from a study of T cells after yellow fever vaccination. General study findings and limits: Within FACS-sorted repertoires, abundant clonotypes contaminating from the bulk population could be present. After the booster, about 95% of CD4 and approximately 87% of CD8 primary-response clones were re-detected.

Sequenced material: PBMCs, taken on the day of the yellow fever booster vaccination. The chain has TRBV5-4 and TRBJ1-5; D unresolved. The origin of this receptor is a man aged 25 to 40 who received the YFV17D yellow fever vaccine. DNA of the CDR3: TGTGCCAGCAGCTTGGCCGTAGATCAGCCCCAGCATTTT. It encodes CASSLAVDQPQHF.